This is a list of T cell receptor beta chains from one sample in a study of cytomegalovirus exposure and HLA in healthy donors. Libraries were prepared by immunoSEQ multiplex PCR; TCRdb keeps only in-frame clonotypes and omits some of them. Among 150,000 to 200,000 clones, around 80% were seen once, and the ten largest hold about 2.5%. Material for sequencing was PBMCs. These receptors were taken from a young woman in good health and CMV-seropositive. Each CDR3 is given with its conserved first and last residue. The D gene is left open where the match is weak. Clone size, where shown, is once, few, many, or a class for clones that have expanded.

NA	TRBJ2-7	NA	TRBV6-5	CASSPLVSYEQYF	TGTGCCAGCAGTCCACTAGTCTCCTACGAGCAGTACTTC
NA	TRBJ1-1	NA	TRBV4-3	CASSQGGRVNTEAFF	TGCGCCAGCAGCCAAGGGGGGCGGGTAAACACTGAAGCTTTCTTT
few	TRBJ1-3	TRBD1	TRBV7-2	CASTQQGGNTIYF	TGTGCCAGCACCCAACAGGGGGGAAACACCATATATTTT
NA	TRBJ2-7	NA	TRBV7-9	CASSSKPPHEDYEQYF	TGTGCCAGCAGCTCGAAACCCCCCCACGAGGACTACGAGCAGTACTTC
NA	TRBJ1-1	TRBD1	TRBV5-1	CASSLTGTGSTEAFF	TGCGCCAGCAGCCTAACCGGGACAGGGTCCACTGAAGCTTTCTTT
NA	TRBJ2-1	NA	TRBV7-2	CASSMAAGEQFF	TGTGCCAGCAGCATGGCGGCAGGGGAGCAGTTCTTC
NA	TRBJ2-7	NA	TRBV6-1	CASSEPNYEQYF	TGTGCCAGCAGTGAACCCAATTACGAGCAGTACTTC
NA	TRBJ1-3	TRBD1	TRBV29-1	CSAALDRARNTIYF	TGCAGCGCTGCATTGGACAGGGCGAGAAACACCATATATTTT
NA	TRBJ1-6	TRBD1	TRBV10-3	CAISETDRDNNSPLHF	TGTGCCATCAGTGAGACCGACAGGGACAATAATTCACCCCTCCACTTT
NA	TRBJ2-1	TRBD2	TRBV2	CASEDSSPRGGEQFF	TGTGCCAGCGAGGACTCCTCACCTCGCGGGGGTGAGCAGTTCTTC
NA	TRBJ1-6	NA	TRBV2	CALHAAGVNSPLHF	TGTGCTCTGCACGCGGCAGGGGTAAATTCACCCCTCCACTTT
few	TRBJ2-7	NA	TRBV4-2	CASSGTGRSYEQYF	TGTGCCAGCAGCGGTACAGGGAGATCCTACGAGCAGTACTTC
once	TRBJ2-2	TRBD1	TRBV4-3	CASSQAGGNTGELFF	TGCGCCAGCAGCCAAGCAGGGGGGAACACCGGGGAGCTGTTTTTT
NA	TRBJ1-2	TRBD1	TRBV10-3	CAISEWGQGVDGYTF	TGTGCCATCAGTGAGTGGGGACAGGGGGTAGATGGCTACACCTTC
NA	TRBJ2-5	NA	TRBV9	CASSVAGERETQYF	TGTGCCAGCAGCGTAGCGGGGGAGAGGGAGACCCAGTACTTC
NA	TRBJ2-7	NA	TRBV6-5	CASSYSLAYEQYF	TGTGCCAGCAGTTACTCGCTAGCCTACGAGCAGTACTTC
NA	TRBJ1-2	TRBD1	TRBV28	CASRKPGQGGGYTF	TGTGCCAGCAGGAAGCCGGGACAGGGAGGTGGCTACACCTTC
NA	TRBJ2-7	TRBD2	TRBV4-2	CASSQDPGLAAYEQYF	TGTGCCAGCAGCCAAGATCCGGGACTAGCGGCATACGAGCAGTACTTC
few	TRBJ2-6	NA	TRBV9	CASSYPVPSSGANVLTF	TGTGCCAGCAGCTACCCGGTACCCTCCTCTGGGGCCAACGTCCTGACTTTC
NA	TRBJ1-1	NA	TRBV29-1	CSAGELNTEAFF	TGCAGCGCCGGGGAGTTGAACACTGAAGCTTTCTTT
NA	TRBJ2-3	TRBD2	TRBV4-3	CASSRTSGGAIPDTQYF	TGCGCCAGCAGCCGGACTAGCGGGGGGGCTATTCCAGATACGCAGTATTTT
NA	TRBJ1-2	TRBD1	TRBV29-1	CSSVDRAYGYTF	TGCAGCTCCGTGGACAGGGCTTATGGCTACACCTTC
once	TRBJ1-4	NA	TRBV7-9	CASSLRVLDEKLFF	TGTGCCAGCAGCCTCAGGGTATTGGATGAAAAACTGTTTTTT
NA	TRBJ1-5	NA	TRBV10-3	CAISGGVGNQPQHF	TGTGCCATCAGTGGGGGGGTGGGCAATCAGCCCCAGCATTTT
NA	TRBJ2-4	NA	TRBV5-1	CASSLGGEGDIQYF	TGCGCCAGCAGCTTGGGGGGAGAGGGCGACATTCAGTACTTC
few	TRBJ2-6	NA	TRBV9	CASSAVRASGANVLTF	TGTGCCAGCAGCGCGGTCAGGGCGTCTGGGGCCAACGTCCTGACTTTC
NA	TRBJ2-3	TRBD1	TRBV7-9	CASSSDRGRGDTQYF	TGTGCCAGCAGCTCTGACAGGGGGCGCGGAGATACGCAGTATTTT
NA	TRBJ2-4	NA	TRBV28	CASSLGGIQYF	TGTGCCAGCAGTTTGGGGGGCATTCAGTACTTC
NA	TRBJ1-4	NA	TRBV25-1	CASSEYLRESEKLFF	TGTGCCAGCAGTGAATATTTGAGGGAGAGTGAAAAACTGTTTTTT
NA	TRBJ2-2	TRBD2	TRBV2	CASSEASGGVNTGELFF	TGTGCCAGCAGTGAGGCTAGCGGGGGGGTGAACACCGGGGAGCTGTTTTTT
NA	TRBJ1-6	NA	TRBV4-3	CASSQDSGSNSPLHF	TGCGCCAGCAGCCAAGATTCGGGGTCTAATTCACCCCTCCACTTT
once	TRBJ2-7	NA	TRBV5-1	CASSLGRAGHEQYF	TGCGCCAGCAGCTTGGGCAGGGCCGGACACGAGCAGTACTTC
few	TRBJ2-2	NA	TRBV7-2	CASSLNMAVLNTGELFF	TGTGCCAGCAGCTTGAATATGGCAGTTCTGAACACCGGGGAGCTGTTTTTT
NA	TRBJ1-2	NA	TRBV19	CASSIMAGDGYTF	TGTGCCAGTAGTATAATGGCAGGGGATGGCTACACCTTC
NA	TRBJ2-7	NA	TRBV2	CASSMSSGSYEQYF	TGTGCCAGCAGTATGAGTAGCGGCTCCTACGAGCAGTACTTC
NA	TRBJ1-2	NA	TRBV30	CAWSGVSGGILDGYTF	TGTGCCTGGAGTGGGGTCAGTGGAGGAATTCTGGATGGCTACACCTTC
NA	TRBJ2-1	NA	TRBV6-5	CASSASDSDNEQFF	TGTGCCAGCAGTGCGTCCGACAGCGACAATGAGCAGTTCTTC
NA	TRBJ2-2	NA	TRBV5-6	CASRDSGVAGELFF	TGTGCCAGCAGAGATTCAGGGGTGGCCGGGGAGCTGTTTTTT
NA	TRBJ2-7	TRBD1	TRBV11-3	CASSLPGQGYEQYF	TGTGCCAGCAGCCTACCGGGACAGGGCTACGAGCAGTACTTC
few	TRBJ2-7	NA	TRBV30	CACLKRTIEQYF	TGTGCCTGCCTCAAACGGACAATAGAGCAGTACTTC
NA	TRBJ1-5	TRBD1	TRBV28	CASSSDRGQGQPQHF	TGTGCCAGCAGTTCAGACAGGGGACAGGGTCAGCCCCAGCATTTT
NA	TRBJ2-4	NA	TRBV5-1	CASSSYGQPNSQYF	TGCGCCAGCAGCTCTTATGGACAGCCAAACAGTCAGTACTTC
NA	TRBJ1-2	NA	TRBV30	CAWRRGGSRGYTF	TGTGCCTGGAGGAGGGGGGGTTCACGTGGCTACACCTTC
NA	TRBJ2-5	TRBD2	TRBV4-3	CASSQEAGEQETQYF	TGCGCCAGCAGCCAGGAAGCGGGGGAGCAAGAGACCCAGTACTTC
NA	TRBJ2-1	TRBD1	TRBV7-6	CASSTRQGRKNEQFF	TGTGCCAGCAGCACCCGACAGGGGAGAAAGAATGAGCAGTTCTTC
NA	TRBJ2-6	TRBD1	TRBV11-3	CASRPGTGGSGANVLTF	TGTGCCAGCAGACCCGGGACAGGGGGCTCTGGGGCCAACGTCCTGACTTTC
few	TRBJ2-2	TRBD1	TRBV6-1	CASSESPDRGSGELFF	TGTGCCAGCAGTGAGTCCCCGGACAGGGGCAGCGGGGAGCTGTTTTTT
once	TRBJ2-7	NA	TRBV6-5	CASTSGGTSYEQYF	TGTGCCAGCACTTCCGGCGGGACTTCCTACGAGCAGTACTTC
few	TRBJ1-4	NA	TRBV11-1	CASSPSDSFPPKKLFF	TGTGCCAGCAGCCCCTCGGACAGTTTTCCCCCCAAAAAACTGTTTTTT
NA	TRBJ2-6	NA	TRBV7-8	CASSLTSPSGNVLTF	TGTGCCAGCAGCTTAACAAGCCCCAGCGGCAACGTCCTGACTTTC
NA	TRBJ1-3	NA	TRBV19	CASSPRDAPSGNTIYF	TGTGCCAGTAGCCCCAGGGATGCGCCTTCTGGAAACACCATATATTTT
NA	TRBJ1-6	NA	TRBV5-4	CASSLERSPNSPLHF	TGTGCCAGCAGCTTGGAAAGGAGTCCTAATTCACCCCTCCACTTT
NA	TRBJ2-5	TRBD2	TRBV5-1	CASSLKLAGVETQYF	TGCGCCAGCAGCTTGAAACTAGCGGGGGTGGAGACCCAGTACTTC
NA	TRBJ1-5	NA	TRBV28	CASSPTAVVPQPQHF	TGTGCCAGCAGTCCGACGGCGGTCGTTCCTCAGCCCCAGCATTTT
NA	TRBJ2-5	TRBD1	TRBV9	CASSVDYRGRAQYF	TGTGCCAGCAGCGTAGACTACAGGGGACGGGCCCAGTACTTC
NA	TRBJ2-2	NA	TRBV30	CAWGRGGTGELFF	TGTGCCTGGGGGCGAGGGGGAACCGGGGAGCTGTTTTTT
NA	TRBJ1-1	TRBD1	TRBV6-1	CASSEARVPGTVIEAFF	TGTGCCAGCAGTGAAGCGCGTGTTCCCGGGACAGTAATTGAAGCTTTCTTT
once	TRBJ2-2	TRBD2	TRBV7-2	CASSLKTSGGVGTGELFF	TGTGCCAGCAGCCTCAAGACTAGCGGGGGGGTCGGCACCGGGGAGCTGTTTTTT